The subject of this entry is one TCR beta chain. What it binds is unknown. The donors were healthy bone marrow donors. CDR1 and CDR2 from the germline V gene are SGHTA and FQGTGA. This CDR3 spans 16 amino acids. J was trimmed by 4 bases and V by 5 bases; bases with no gene match: 13. This entry comes from a study of cytomegalovirus exposure and HLA in healthy donors. General observations from the study: HLA alleles showed associations with some 17,000 TCR beta sequences in a later analysis, at a 0.05 false discovery rate. TCR beta chain V- and J-gene trimming was linked, in a later analysis, to a missense variant in DCLRE1C.

PCR involved 60 Vbeta and 13 Jbeta primers. Here immunoSEQ multiplex PCR was the method, and the copy in TCRdb shows in-frame clones only, minus some. The sample lists about 110,000 clones, approximately 84% occurring once. The sample consisted of PBMCs. The sequence came from a man aged 40-49 years in good health and CMV-seronegative. The chain links TRBV7-3 to TRBJ1-1; 7 nucleotides line up with TRBD1. The CDR3 DNA follows: TGTGCCAGCAGCCCTCGGGGGGGTGACAGGGCCACTGAAGCTTTCTTT. Protein: CASSPRGGDRATEAFF.